Each of the 6 T cell receptor delta chains below was sequenced from the same sample in a study of gamma-delta chains in newborns, infants, children. TCRdb applied CATT to the reads for clone calling. Seen here are 9,100 or so delta-chain clones, 1.6% observed once, and the top ten hold approximately 8.3%. The sample comprised blood. These receptors were collected from a child who was a newborn, infant or young child, either healthy, febrile or measles-vaccinated (not recorded which).

This clone was picked up a small number of times. The chain joins TRDV1 to TRDJ1; 10 bases line up with TRDD3. This CDR3 spans 20 amino acids. Trimming cost V 0 bases and J 1 base; bases outside gene matches: 14. Germline CDR1 and CDR2: TSWWSYY and QGS. CDR3: CALGELPRTGGSRITDKLIF. The CDR3 region has the DNA TGTGCTCTTGGGGAACTCCCCCGAACTGGGGGATCGCGGATCACCGATAAACTCATCTTT.

Of note for this clone: TCRdb's listed protein matches a much larger clone and diverges from this DNA's translation at residue 7, likely through a read error; the protein shown comes from the DNA. The gene calls are TRDV1 and TRDJ1, with a possible D match to TRDD3 (6 bases). Germline CDR1 and CDR2: TSWWSYY and QGS. The CDR3 spans 16 residues. The V gene lost 2 bases and the J gene lost 0 bases, with 13 bases spanning the gap. The CDR3 is CALGEGVGAYTDKLIF. The CDR3 DNA sequence: TGTGCTCTTGGGGAAGGGGTGGGGGCTTACACCGATAAACTCATCTTT.

Note on this clone: A much larger clone sits a single nucleotide away, making a read error possible. Other DNA sequences in this sample translate to the same CDR3. The V call is TRDV1, the J call TRDJ1, with D perhaps TRDD3 (5 bases). CDR1 TSWWSYY and CDR2 QGS come from the germline V gene. This CDR3 has 19 amino acids. CDR3 protein: CALGEVPIGDRNYTDKLIF. The DNA for the CDR3 is TGTGCTCTTGGGGAAGTCCCTATTGGGGACCGAAACTACACAGATAAACTCATCTTT.

By share, this clone ranks as medium-sized. The rearrangement uses TRDV1 and TRDJ1; TRDD3 matches 9 bases. The CDR3 spans 17 residues. Germline V gene data show CDR1 as TSWWSYY and CDR2 as QGS. Trimming at V came to 4 bases and at J to 5 bases, leaving 14 bases not matched to a gene. The CDR3 bases are TGTGCTCTTGGGGGACTCTGGGGGATTCGGGGGGAGGATAAACTCATCTTT. It translates to CALGGLWGIRGEDKLIF.

This clone was seen a few times. This DNA translates differently at residue 14 from the TCRdb protein, which is that of a much larger clone; a read error is likely, and the protein shown is the DNA's own translation. The chain couples TRDV1 to TRDJ2; 9 bases map to TRDD3. Germline CDR1 reads TSWWSYY; CDR2 reads QGS. The ends lost 2 bases at V and 6 bases at J; junction bases unmatched: 16. The CDR3 covers 19 residues. For the CDR3, the DNA is TGTGCTCTTGGGGAATCGACCTACCCTACTGGGGGAGCCGCAGCACAACTCTTCTTT. Translation gives CALGESTYPTGGAAAQLFF.

This clone was picked up a small number of times. The protein TCRdb lists belongs to a much larger clone and differs from this DNA's translation at residue 9, which points to a read error; the protein shown is made from the DNA. The J gene is TRDJ1, the V gene TRDV3; tentative D call: TRDD3 (6 bases). Trimming pared 4 bases from V and 0 bases from J, leaving 21 bases between. The V gene's germline CDR1 is TVYSNPD and CDR2 GDNSRS (reference sequence). CDR3 length: 16 amino acids. CDR3 DNA: TGTGCCTCCCCTCCTAACCCTGGGGAGTACACCGATAAACTCATCTTT. Translation: CASPPNPGEYTDKLIF.